The subject of this entry is one T cell receptor beta chain. The data are from a study of blood T cell repertoires in COVID-19. Per the germline V gene, CDR1 is SGHVS and CDR2 is FQNEAQ. CDR3 size: 18 residues. V lost 5 bases to trimming and J lost 0 bases, with 23 bases between them. In the authors' workflow: Estimates of nucleated cell counts were drawn from the amplification of reference gene primers. The protocol was immunoSEQ multiplex PCR, while the TCRdb copy is restricted to in-frame clones and leaves out a portion. V and J calls and clone size come straight from that table; D and trimming were deduced from the DNA. The data show around 320,000 clones, 85% to 95% seen once.

Source material: PBMCs or T cells enriched from blood (not recorded which). This clonotype was obtained from a woman aged 25 to 45 who had been exposed to COVID-19. The V and J genes are TRBV7-8 and TRBJ2-7, with a possible D match to TRBD1 (7 bases). The CDR3 protein is CASSIGGGRRPSSYEQYF. As DNA, the CDR3 is TGTGCCAGCAGCATCGGAGGGGGCCGGAGGCCGAGCTCCTACGAGCAGTACTTC.